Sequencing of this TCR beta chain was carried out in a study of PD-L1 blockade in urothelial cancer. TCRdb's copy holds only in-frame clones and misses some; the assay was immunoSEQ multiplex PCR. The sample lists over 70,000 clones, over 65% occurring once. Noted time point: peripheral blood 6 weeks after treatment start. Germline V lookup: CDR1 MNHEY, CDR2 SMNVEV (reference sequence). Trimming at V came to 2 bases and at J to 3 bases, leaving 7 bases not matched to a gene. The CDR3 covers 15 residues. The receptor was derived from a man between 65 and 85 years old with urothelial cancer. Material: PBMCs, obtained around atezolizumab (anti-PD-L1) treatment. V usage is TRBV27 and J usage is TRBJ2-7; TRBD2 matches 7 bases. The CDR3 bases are TGTGCCAGCAGTTTAAGGCTAGCGGCGATCTACGAGCAGTACTTC. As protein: CASSLRLAAIYEQYF.